This note documents a single T cell receptor beta chain sequence. Its antigen remains undetermined. Per-base quality was not reported, and no clone a single base away is much larger than it. The data stem from a study of blood T cell repertoires in COVID-19 (dated by TCRdb to about 2020). With respect to the entire study: The collaborator samples originated in the United States, Italy and Spain and spanned the acute and convalescent phases of COVID-19. The dataset comprised deeply sampled blood TCRbeta repertoires from subjects exposed to, actively infected with, or recovered from COVID-19. The material from the prospective study consisted of cDNA or gDNA derived from T cells, B-cell-depleted T cells, or PBMCs. Where available, HLA class I and class II types were obtained from metadata supplied by the sample provider rather than from assay-based typing. The repertoires were made available in a free public database intended to serve as a resource for research on the immune response to SARS-CoV-2. Sample metadata almost always included a de-identified subject ID, COVID-19 status, age in years and sex. The samples were drawn from two sources: the first 160 participants of the ongoing ImmuneRACE study, and fewer than 1,500 subjects contributed by 6 global collaborators. What the authors observed across the whole study: The quantity of clinical and demographic metadata differed by source and by participant and was supplied without curation.

TCRbeta CDR3 regions were amplified from genomic DNA using the immunoSEQ Assay, a bias-controlled multiplex PCR. From the authors' description of their analysis: The number of nucleated cells in each sample was estimated from the amplification of reference gene primers within the assay. To quantify the absolute abundance of each unique TCRbeta CDR3 rearrangement, sequence reads were collapsed and filtered. Productive Simpson clonality was computed per sample as the square root of Simpson's diversity index over productive rearrangements. TCRdb retrieved this table from immuneACCESS and kept in-frame rearrangements only. Not all clones are present; in checked studies, unresolved V genes account for under half, and no reason is known for the remainder. V and J calls and clone size come straight from that table; D and trimming were deduced from the DNA. In all, the sample holds 200,000 or so clones, and 88% of those were seen once. The top ten hold 2.1% of the sample.

Each collaborating institution followed its own protocols to collect whole blood in K2EDTA tubes. Collaborator samples were shipped for TCRbeta analysis as frozen whole blood, isolated PBMCs, or DNA extracted from either sample type. Inclusive of the bounding cysteine and phenylalanine, the CDR3 is 13 residues long. Just the 39-base CDR3 DNA is kept, in frame starting at base 1. V is shortened by 2 bases, J by 4 bases, and the region joining them spans 9 bases. From the germline V gene, CDR1 is SGHDT and CDR2 is YYEEEE. This receptor was obtained from a man aged 70 or older with active or convalescent COVID-19. The sequence links TRBV5-6 to TRBJ1-1; the D segment could be TRBD1, given 6 matching bases. Specimen: peripheral blood. This receptor has the CDR3 CASSLQGRTEAFF. The DNA reads TGTGCCAGCAGCTTACAGGGTCGCACTGAAGCTTTCTTT.